One and the same sample provided the 31 T cell receptor delta chains below, sequenced in a study of gammadelta T cells in human blood (dated by TCRdb to 2018 to 2021). Library method: RT-PCR. Sequenced using an Illumina MiSeq. Clones were re-identified by TCRdb from the public reads with CATT, and rows with the same DNA were merged. The sample records 750 to 800 delta-chain clones, 52% of which are singletons. The ten largest clones capture about 23% of the sample. The sample was Vgamma9Vdelta2 gamma-delta T cells from infant blood. The receptors were sampled from a human donor.

Regarding this clone: A far larger clone is only one base removed, so a read error is likely. J is TRDJ4 and V is TRDV2, with 8 bases fitting TRDD3. The CDR3 extends over 16 amino acids. V was clipped by 0 bases and J by 5 bases; unmatched bases: 13. Germline V gene lookup returns CDR1 GEAIGNYY and CDR2 EKD. As DNA, the CDR3 is TGTGCCTGTGACACCGTTGGGTGGAGGGATACGCGTCCCCTGATCTTT. Its translation is CACDTVGWRDTRPLIF.

Turning to this clone: A much larger clone sits a single nucleotide away, making a read error possible. V usage is TRDV2 and J usage is TRDJ1; 10 bases agree with TRDD3. The V gene end was trimmed by 6 bases and the J gene end by 2 bases; junction bases not matched to a gene: 5. From germline, CDR1 is GEAIGNYY and CDR2 EKD. CDR3 length: 14 residues. In DNA form, the CDR3 reads TGTGCCTGTTACGTACTGGGGGATACCGATAAACTCATCTTT. It yields the protein CACYVLGDTDKLIF.

This clone came up a few times. A far bigger clonotype differs at one base, so this is likely a read error. The V and J genes are TRDV2 and TRDJ3; TRDD3 matches 9 bases. This CDR3 comprises 17 residues. Germline V CDR1 and CDR2: GEAIGNYY, EKD. The CDR3: CACDYWGSSCDTRQMFF. In DNA, the CDR3 is TGTGCCTGTGACTACTGGGGGAGCTCCTGTGACACCCGACAGATGTTTTTC.

This clone was detected a few times. This may be a read error: a much more frequent sequence differs by one nucleotide. In the same sample, other DNA sequences code for this CDR3. The chain recombines TRDV2 with TRDJ3; D might be TRDD3 (5 bases). Germline V gene sequence: CDR1 GEAIGNYY, CDR2 EKD. This CDR3 contains 22 residues. In nucleotides, the CDR3 is TGTGCCTGTGACACCGTCGGGGGGGGGGCAACCCATAGCTCCTGGGACACTCGACAGATGTTTTTC. As protein: CACDTVGGGATHSSWDTRQMFF.

Comment on this clone: The likely explanation is a read error, given a far larger clone one base away. In the same sample, other DNA sequences code for this CDR3. The J gene is TRDJ1, the V gene TRDV2; 13 bases line up with TRDD3. CDR1 is GEAIGNYY, CDR2 EKD, per germline. The CDR3 is made up of 20 amino acids. After removal of 1 base from V and 0 bases from J, the junction contained 13 bases not matched to a gene. The CDR3 region has the DNA TGTGCCTGTGACACTGTGACTGGGGGATACGCGGCCGGCTACACCGATAAACTCATCTTT. Protein: CACDTVTGGYAAGYTDKLIF.

A single count supports this clone. A far larger clone is just one base off, so this is likely a read error. J is TRDJ3 and V is TRDV2, with D perhaps matching TRDD3 (5 bases). This CDR3 is built from 18 residues. Germline-derived CDR1 and CDR2 are GEAIGNYY and EKD. V gave up 0 bases and J gave up 0 bases, with 11 bases separating them. The CDR3 spells CACDTAGRYSWDTRQMFF. CDR3 nucleotides: TGTGCCTGTGACACCGCTGGGAGATACTCCTGGGACACCCGACAGATGTTTTTC.

A word on this clone: Given a much more abundant clone one base away, this may be a read error. The V and J genes are TRDV2 and TRDJ3; tentatively, D is TRDD3 (5 bases). Deletions cut 0 bases from V and 0 bases from J, with 23 bases between. The V gene's germline CDR1 is GEAIGNYY and CDR2 EKD. The CDR3 runs to 22 residues. CDR3: CACDTVGGGVTHSSWDTRQMFF. CDR3 bases: TGTGCCTGTGACACCGTCGGGGGGGGGGTAACCCATAGCTCCTGGGACACCCGACAGATGTTTTTC.

Of note for this clone: With only one base between it and a far larger clone, this is likely a read error. V usage is TRDV2 and J usage is TRDJ1; TRDD3 aligns across 8 bases. The V and J ends lost 3 bases and 0 bases, in that order; junction bases with no gene match: 14. Per the germline V gene, CDR1 is GEAIGNYY and CDR2 is EKD. CDR3 size: 18 residues. In DNA, the CDR3 is TGTGCCTGTGACTCCCGTACTGAGGGATACGCATACACCGATAAACTCATCTTT. It encodes CACDSRTEGYAYTDKLIF.

With respect to this clone: This may come from a read error, since a much larger clone is one base off. Within the sample, other DNA sequences also encode this same CDR3. This chain links TRDV2 with TRDJ3, with 9 bases aligning to TRDD3. Germline V gene data show CDR1 as GEAIGNYY and CDR2 as EKD. The CDR3 sequence is 19 residues long. DNA of the CDR3: TGTGCCTGTGACGACGGGGGGATACAAGGCTCCTGGGACACTCGACAGATGTTTTTC. It yields the protein CACDDGGIQGSWDTRQMFF.

Details on this clone: This likely came from a read error, as a far larger clone is one base away. Other nucleotide sequences from this sample produce the same CDR3. This chain connects TRDV2 to TRDJ1; 9 bases fit TRDD3. The CDR3 is made up of 19 amino acids. Germline CDR1 is GEAIGNYY and CDR2 is EKD. The J segment lost 3 bases and the V segment lost 0 bases, leaving 16 bases of the junction unmatched. The CDR3 is CACDTVPLSHWGTSDKLIF. CDR3 bases: TGTGCCTGTGACACCGTTCCCCTCTCTCACTGGGGGACATCCGATAAACTCATCTTT.

About this clone: This may stem from a read error, because a much larger clone lies one nucleotide away. Other nucleotide sequences in the sample specify the same CDR3. The chain uses TRDV2 and TRDJ3; maybe TRDD3 (6 bases). Germline CDR1 reads GEAIGNYY; CDR2 reads EKD. The CDR3 contains 19 residues. Here the CDR3 reads CACDTAGMKNSWDTRQMFF. DNA for the CDR3: TGTGCCTGTGACACCGCGGGGATGAAGAACTCCTGGGACACTCGACAGATGTTTTTC.

By share of the sample, this clone is medium-sized. Possible read error: a much larger clone is one base away. The sample carries other DNA sequences with the same CDR3. V is TRDV2 and J is TRDJ1, with 9 bases identical to TRDD3. The CDR3 contains 14 residues. CDR1 and CDR2 from the germline V gene are GEAIGNYY and EKD. The CDR3 reads CACDLLGDTDKLIF. DNA for the CDR3: TGTGCCTGTGACCTACTGGGGGACACTGATAAACTCATCTTT.

As for this clone: A single base is all that separates this from a far larger clone, so a read error is likely. The same CDR3 also results from other DNA sequences found in this sample. The gene calls are TRDV2 and TRDJ2; 9 nucleotides agree with TRDD3. The CDR3 is 15 residues long. The trim removed 4 bases at V and 0 bases at J, leaving 2 bases unmatched. Germline V lookup: CDR1 GEAIGNYY, CDR2 EKD. CDR3 residues: CACDYWGTLTAQLFF. The CDR3 nucleotides are TGTGCCTGTGATTACTGGGGGACTTTGACAGCACAACTCTTCTTT.

Details on this clone: Since a far larger clone is one base different, this is likely a read error. This chain uses TRDV2 with TRDJ2, with 10 nucleotides matching TRDD3. The CDR3 covers 15 residues. Germline lookup yields CDR1 GEAIGNYY and CDR2 EKD. Losses at the gene ends were 2 bases for V and 5 bases for J; bases not matched to a gene: 4. CDR3 nucleotide sequence: TGTGCCTGTGACAACGGGGGGATACGCACAGCACAACTCTTCTTT. It is translated as CACDNGGIRTAQLFF.

About this clone: This likely stems from a read error, as it lies one base from a far larger clone. Other DNA sequences in the same sample also yield this CDR3. The chain links TRDV2 to TRDJ2; possible D gene TRDD3, 5 bases. Trimming took off 0 bases at V and 5 bases at J, with 6 bases between the two ends. The CDR3 loop spans 13 amino acids. CDR1 and CDR2 (germline): GEAIGNYY, EKD. CDR3 residues: CACDTWGTAQLFF. As DNA, the CDR3 is TGTGCCTGTGACACCTGGGGCACAGCACAACTCTTCTTT.

A remark on this clone: This is likely an artifact of a read error, given a far larger clone one base away. V gene TRDV2 combines with J gene TRDJ3; TRDD3 matches at 11 bases. Germline trimming cut 0 bases from V and 5 bases from J; bases unmatched to any gene: 8. The CDR3 length is 19 residues. Germline V lookup: CDR1 GEAIGNYY, CDR2 EKD. The CDR3 reads CACDTAGGYRARDTRQMFF. CDR3 in DNA: TGTGCCTGTGACACCGCTGGGGGATACAGGGCCCGGGACACCCGACAGATGTTTTTC.

Concerning this clone: TCRdb's entry gives the protein of a much larger clone, which mismatches this DNA's translation at residue 12, likely from a read error; the protein reported here is translated from the DNA. V usage is TRDV2 and J usage is TRDJ3; 13 positions agree with TRDD3. CDR1 GEAIGNYY and CDR2 EKD come from the germline V gene. V was clipped by 1 base and J by 3 bases; unmatched bases: 8. The CDR3 sequence is 20 residues long. CDR3 loop: CACDTLGDTPTDWDTRQMFF. In DNA form, the CDR3 reads TGTGCCTGTGACACACTGGGGGATACGCCAACGGACTGGGACACCCGACAGATGTTTTTC.

On this clone itself: This likely reflects a read error, since a far larger clone is one base away. This chain joins TRDV2 and TRDJ1; 9 bases fit TRDD3. The V segment lost 2 bases and the J segment 3 bases; nucleotides outside the gene matches: 18. This CDR3 spans 19 amino acids. CDR1 and CDR2 (germline): GEAIGNYY, EKD. The chain's CDR3 is CACDIVPLSHWGTSDKLIF. CDR3 sequence (DNA): TGTGCCTGTGACATCGTTCCCCTTTCTCACTGGGGGACATCCGATAAACTCATCTTT.

The count of this clone is one. With only one base between it and a far larger clone, this is likely a read error. This sequence joins TRDV2 and TRDJ1; TRDD3 aligns across 8 bases. Germline CDR1 and CDR2: GEAIGNYY and EKD. The CDR3 spans 14 residues. After removal of 5 bases from V and 0 bases from J, the junction contained 4 bases not matched to a gene. The CDR3 region has the DNA TGTGCCTGTGGCCTACTGGGGGACACCGATAAACTCATCTTT. It codes for CACGLLGDTDKLIF.

Only one count was recorded for this clone. This sequence is one base from a far larger clone and is likely a read error. Other DNA sequences within the sample encode an identical CDR3. The chain joins TRDV2 to TRDJ2, with 13 bases that match TRDD3. The CDR3 sequence is 19 residues long. V lost 0 bases and J lost 7; bases outside the gene matches: 13. Germline-derived CDR1 and CDR2 are GEAIGNYY and EKD. The CDR3 loop is CACDTLTGGYVRGGAQLFF. In nucleotides, the CDR3 is TGTGCCTGTGACACCCTTACTGGGGGATACGTGAGGGGGGGAGCACAACTCTTCTTT.

About this clone: A read error is likely here: a far larger clone is one base away. This sequence joins TRDV2 and TRDJ1; 9 bases align to TRDD3. This CDR3 is 18 amino acids long. V shed 3 bases and J 0 bases; nucleotides not matched to a gene: 13. Germline CDR1 and CDR2: GEAIGNYY and EKD. CDR3 nucleotides: TGTGCCTGTGACTCCCGTACTGGGGGAGACGCATACACCGATAAACTCATCTTT. It translates to CACDSRTGGDAYTDKLIF.

Comments on this clone: TCRdb shows a much larger clone's protein in place of this DNA's translation, and the two differ at residue 8, likely through a read error; the protein shown is translated from the DNA. The chain carries TRDV2 and TRDJ2; 13 bases are a match to TRDD3. V was clipped by 0 bases and J by 4 bases; unmatched bases: 13. The CDR3 loop spans 20 amino acids. CDR1 is GEAIGNYY and CDR2 is EKD in the germline V gene. This chain's CDR3 is CACDTGDQLGDTHRTAQLFF. CDR3 nucleotide sequence: TGTGCCTGTGACACCGGAGATCAACTGGGGGATACGCACAGGACAGCACAACTCTTCTTT.

This clone is classed as hyperexpanded. Other DNA sequences from this sample encode an identical CDR3 as well. The V gene is TRDV2, the J gene TRDJ3; 13 bases align to TRDD3. The CDR3 sequence is 21 residues long. Trimming cost V 0 bases and J 0 bases; bases outside gene matches: 7. Germline CDR1 is GEAIGNYY and CDR2 is EKD. DNA for the CDR3: TGTGCCTGTGACACCGTACTGGGGGATACGCGAAGCTCCTGGGACACCCGACAGATGTTTTTC. Amino acid sequence: CACDTVLGDTRSSWDTRQMFF.

Relative to its sample, this clone is large (0.1 to 1%). The identical CDR3 is also encoded by other nucleotide sequences in the sample. The chain recombines TRDV2 with TRDJ2; TRDD3 matches 7 bases. The CDR3 length is 16 residues. From germline, CDR1 is GEAIGNYY and CDR2 EKD. J was trimmed by 0 bases and V by 0 bases; bases with no gene match: 3. The CDR3 sequence: CACDTMGEPLTAQLFF. The CDR3 nucleotides read TGTGCCTGTGACACCATGGGGGAACCTTTGACAGCACAACTCTTCTTT.

In its sample, this clone is large. At the DNA level, this CDR3 is encoded by other sequences in the same sample as well. The chain links TRDV2 to TRDJ3, with TRDD3 matching 8 bases. Germline values: CDR1 GEAIGNYY, CDR2 EKD. The CDR3 has 21 residues. With V trimmed by 0 bases and J by 2 bases, 14 bases remained unmatched. CDR3 amino acids: CACDTVSDGGIGPWDTRQMFF. In DNA, the CDR3 is TGTGCCTGTGACACCGTGTCCGACGGGGGGATAGGACCCTGGGACACCCGACAGATGTTTTTC.

Turning to this clone: A far larger clone lies a single base away; this is likely a read error. The same CDR3 is also encoded by other DNA sequences in this sample. The chain joins TRDV2 to TRDJ1, with D perhaps matching TRDD3 (6 bases). Per germline, CDR1 GEAIGNYY and CDR2 EKD. The CDR3 runs 15 residues. Here the CDR3 DNA reads TGTGCCTGTGACACCTGGGGGCTGTACACCGATAATCTCATCTTT. It yields the protein CACDTWGLYTDNLIF.

A remark on this clone: A far larger clone is just one base off, so this is likely a read error. In the same sample, other DNA sequences code for this CDR3. V gene TRDV2 combines with J gene TRDJ2; 12 nucleotides agree with TRDD3. This CDR3 comprises 19 residues. V shed 2 bases, J shed 2 bases, and the junction held 11 bases outside the gene matches. Germline CDR1 reads GEAIGNYY; CDR2 reads EKD. The CDR3, as DNA: TGTGCCTGTGACAATGTCTGGGGGATACGAGGCTCGTTGACAGCACAACTCTTCTTT. It is translated as CACDNVWGIRGSLTAQLFF.

Details on this clone: A far larger clone is a single base away, which makes a read error likely. The chain uses TRDV2 and TRDJ3; 12 bases fit TRDD3. J gave up 5 bases and V 3 bases, and 10 bases lay outside the gene matches. This CDR3 is built from 19 residues. Per the germline V gene, CDR1 is GEAIGNYY and CDR2 is EKD. CDR3 in DNA: TGTGCCTGTGACTTACTGGGGGATACAGGGACCCGGGACACCCGACAGATGTTTTTC. Its translation: CACDLLGDTGTRDTRQMFF.

As to this clone: One end of the junction does not line up with germline, which may come from a read error. Other DNA sequences of this sample code for an identical CDR3. The rearrangement links TRDV2 to TRDJ1, with TRDD3 identical over 12 bases. The CDR3 has 22 residues. Germline lookup yields CDR1 GEAIGNYY and CDR2 EKD. CDR3 region: CACDTSPTGGYQSKVYTDKLIF. In DNA form, the CDR3 reads TGTGCCTGTGACACGTCCCCTACTGGGGGATACCAGTCCAAGGTGTACACTGATAAACTCATCTTT.

This clone is large. Other DNA sequences in the same sample also yield this CDR3. V usage is TRDV2 and J usage is TRDJ3; 11 positions match TRDD3. The ends lost 0 bases at V and 2 bases at J; junction bases unmatched: 2. Germline V gene data show CDR1 as GEAIGNYY and CDR2 as EKD. The CDR3 contains 18 residues. The DNA for the CDR3 is TGTGCCTGTGACACCGTACTGGGGGATACCTGGGACACCCGACAGATGTTTTTC. Translated, it gives CACDTVLGDTWDTRQMFF.

This clone is categorized as medium-sized. A read error may explain this, as a much larger clone is one base away. Within the sample, other DNA sequences also encode this same CDR3. V gene TRDV2 combines with J gene TRDJ1; 12 nucleotides agree with TRDD3. Germline V gene data show CDR1 as GEAIGNYY and CDR2 as EKD. The CDR3 has 16 amino acids. The CDR3 protein is CACDLLGDTNTDKLIF. The CDR3 DNA sequence: TGTGCCTGTGACCTACTGGGGGATACTAACACTGATAAACTCATCTTT.